The 17 T cell receptor beta chains below come from one sample, sequenced in a study of T cell repertoires in cytomegalovirus infection. In TCRdb, the reads were re-called with MiXCR into one record per CDR3 protein. Among around 450,000 distinct CDR3 sequences listed, approximately 11% were seen once. The sequenced material came from PBMCs. All receptors come from a human donor in good health (CMV status not recorded). Some clones in this sample may be carry-over from other donors' samples.

In this sample, this clonotype turned up many times. The chain combines TRBV19 with TRBJ2-1; 7 bases map to TRBD2. V was pared by 3 bases and J by 7 bases, with 9 bases of the junction left unmatched. This CDR3 is 15 amino acids long. Germline lookup yields CDR1 LNHDA and CDR2 SQIVND (reference sequence). In nucleotides, the CDR3 is TGTGCCAGTAGTATGGGTCTAGCGGAGGAAAATGAGCAGTTCTTC. Its protein product is CASSMGLAEENEQFF.

Many counts were recorded for this clonotype. J is TRBJ2-1 and V is TRBV6-5; no reliable D call. Between the trimmed V and J ends, which lost 2 bases and 3 bases, there was a span of 8 bases. This CDR3 comprises 14 residues. Germline CDR1 MNHEY, CDR2 SVGAGI. CDR3 nucleotides: TGTGCCAGCAGTTACGGGTCCGACTACAATGAGCAGTTCTTC. Its protein is CASSYGSDYNEQFF.

The genes are TRBV27 and TRBJ1-6, with a weak D call TRBD1 (5 bases). The CDR3 loop spans 15 amino acids. V gave up 0 bases and J gave up 10 bases, with 13 bases separating them. CDR1 is MNHEY and CDR2 is SMNVEV in the germline V gene (reference sequence). CDR3 sequence reads: CASSLSRGGGSPLHF. For the CDR3, the DNA is TGTGCCAGCAGTTTATCGCGGGGGGGAGGATCACCCCTCCACTTT.

This clonotype was counted many times. The chain uses TRBV7-2 and TRBJ2-2; 11 bases line up with TRBD2. V lost 5 bases and J lost 1; bases outside the gene matches: 0. From germline, CDR1 is SGHTA and CDR2 FQGNSA. CDR3 size: 15 residues. Written as DNA, the CDR3 is TGTGCCAGCAGCGGACTAGCGGGGAACACCGGGGAGCTGTTTTTT. This sequence encodes CASSGLAGNTGELFF. The full variable domain, with the rest looked up from reference TRBV7-2 and TRBJ2-2, is GAGVSQSPSNKVTEKGKDVELRCDPISGHTALYWYRQSLGQGLEFLIYFQGNSAPDKSGLPSDRFSAERTGGSVSTLTIQRTQQEDSAVYLCASSGLAGNTGELFFGEGSRLTVL.

This clonotype has ten or more counts. The V and J genes are TRBV9 and TRBJ1-3; 7 nucleotides align to TRBD1. This CDR3 has 14 amino acids. The V gene end was trimmed by 3 bases and the J gene end by 2 bases; junction bases not matched to a gene: 2. Germline values: CDR1 SGDLS, CDR2 YYNGEE. This chain's CDR3 is CASSEGQPGNTIYF. CDR3 nucleotides: TGTGCCAGCAGCGAGGGACAGCCTGGAAACACCATATATTTT.

On this clonotype: A single base separates this from a much larger clone, so it may be a read error. The chain combines TRBV19 with TRBJ1-1; no clear D gene. The V gene's germline CDR1 is LNHDA and CDR2 SQIVND (reference sequence). V lost 0 bases, J lost 3 bases, and 14 bases lay in between. The CDR3 is 16 amino acids. DNA for the CDR3: TGTGCCAGTAGTATAGATGGTAGCGGGTTGGACACTGAAGCTTTCTTT. Protein sequence: CASSIDGSGLDTEAFF.

This clonotype appeared many times. V gene TRBV19 combines with J gene TRBJ2-7; D is perhaps TRBD2 (6 bases). Looked up from germline, CDR1 is LNHDA and CDR2 is SQIVND (reference sequence). V dropped 6 bases and J dropped 0 bases, with 12 bases sitting between them. This CDR3 contains 14 residues. The DNA of the CDR3 is TGTGCCAGTAGCGCCCGGGACTTCTCCTACGAGCAGTACTTC. Translation: CASSARDFSYEQYF.

Many counts were recorded for this clonotype. The chain recombines TRBV27 with TRBJ1-2; 9 bases align to TRBD1. The CDR3 has 13 residues. Germline CDR1 reads MNHEY; CDR2 reads SMNVEV (reference sequence). The V gene end was trimmed by 8 bases and the J gene end by 7 bases; junction bases not matched to a gene: 8. The CDR3: CASATGTGFGYTF. CDR3 nucleotide sequence: TGTGCCAGCGCCACCGGGACAGGGTTTGGCTACACCTTC.

This clonotype has a handful of counts. CDR3 nucleotide sequence: TGTGCCAGCAGCTTTAGACATCACACCGGGGAGCTGTTTTTT. This gives the protein CASSFRHHTGELFF. This chain uses TRBV7-9 with TRBJ2-2; D unclear. Trimming left V 3 bases short and J 3 bases short, with 8 bases between. The CDR3 consists of 14 residues. Germline V gene lookup returns CDR1 SEHNR and CDR2 FQNEAQ (reference sequence).

Many counts were recorded for this clonotype. The V call is TRBV19, the J call TRBJ1-1, with 7 bases matching TRBD1. V lost 5 bases and J lost 1; bases outside the gene matches: 4. CDR3 length: 14 residues. Germline V CDR1 and CDR2: LNHDA, SQIVND (reference sequence). Here the CDR3 DNA reads TGTGCCAGTAGTGCCCAGGGGGGGAACACTGAAGCTTTCTTT. As protein: CASSAQGGNTEAFF.

This clonotype was seen more than once but under ten times. The chain joins TRBV7-9 to TRBJ2-2, with a tentative D call TRBD2 (5 bases). The CDR3 contains 13 residues. Germline V gene sequence: CDR1 SEHNR, CDR2 FQNEAQ (reference sequence). V was clipped by 5 bases and J by 14 bases, with 18 bases between them. The CDR3 here is CASSARTYERLFF. The CDR3, as DNA: TGTGCCAGCAGCGCACGGACTTATGAGCGTCTGTTTTTT.

This clonotype was seen at least ten times. The V gene is TRBV28, the J gene TRBJ2-1; tentatively, D is TRBD2 (5 bases). Germline CDR1 reads MDHEN; CDR2 reads SYDVKM. Trimming removed 5 bases at V and 6 bases at J, with 17 bases between. The CDR3 length is 15 residues. The CDR3 protein is CASSPRLERGNEQFF. In DNA form, the CDR3 reads TGTGCCAGCAGTCCCCGATTGGAACGGGGCAATGAGCAGTTCTTC.

This sequence joins TRBV19 and TRBJ1-1, with 10 bases matching TRBD1. V lost 7 bases and J lost 4; bases outside the gene matches: 6. The germline CDR1 and CDR2 sequences are LNHDA and SQIVND (reference sequence). The CDR3 runs 14 residues. The chain's CDR3 is CASIRDRGGTEAFF. The CDR3 DNA reads TGTGCCAGTATACGGGACAGGGGAGGCACTGAAGCTTTCTTT.

The chain has TRBV19 and TRBJ1-6, with D possibly TRBD1 on 5 matching bases. The V gene's germline CDR1 is LNHDA and CDR2 SQIVND (reference sequence). The V and J ends lost 5 bases and 7 bases respectively, with 12 bases between them. The CDR3 runs 14 residues. For the CDR3, the DNA is TGTGCCAGTAGTCCCTGGGGGGGAAATTCACCCCTCCACTTT. Translation: CASSPWGGNSPLHF. The entire variable domain, with the rest obtained from reference TRBV19 and TRBJ1-6, is as follows: DGGITQSPKYLFRKEGQNVTLSCEQNLNHDAMYWYRQDPGQGLRLIYYSQIVNDFQKGDIAEGYSVSREKKESFPLTVTSAQKNPTAFYLCASSPWGGNSPLHFGNGTRLTVT.

This clonotype showed up many times. This chain connects TRBV23-1 to TRBJ1-5; possible D gene TRBD1, 5 bases. TRBV23-1 is placed among ORFs of uncertain function. The CDR3 runs 20 residues. With 0 bases removed from V and 1 base from J, the gap between germline ends came to 22 bases. This CDR3 reads CASSQSRGNGRCGSNQPQHF. CDR3 in DNA: TGCGCCAGCAGTCAATCGAGGGGTAATGGGCGCTGTGGGAGCAATCAGCCCCAGCATTTT.

The table lists this clonotype with a count of one. In this CDR3 the conserved last residue, phenylalanine or tryptophan, is missing, so a read error is likely. This rearrangement joins TRBV6-8 to TRBJ2-2; TRBD2 agrees at 7 bases. J lost 4 bases, V lost 7 bases, and 9 bases had no gene match. The CDR3 runs 15 residues. CDR1 and CDR2 from the germline V gene are MNHGY and SAAAGT. CDR3 sequence reads: CASNRGVLITGELFL. The CDR3 DNA follows: TGTGCCAGCAACCGGGGGGTCCTGATCACCGGGGAGCTGTTTCTT.

This sequence joins TRBV5-1 and TRBJ2-5; tentative D call: TRBD2 (5 bases). CDR3 size: 15 residues. V lost 7 bases and J lost 0, with 16 bases in between. Germline values: CDR1 SGHRS, CDR2 YFSETQ. CDR3 DNA sequence: TGCGCCAGCGGACCCGGAGGCCCGTACCAAGAGACCCAGTACTTC. It yields the protein CASGPGGPYQETQYF.